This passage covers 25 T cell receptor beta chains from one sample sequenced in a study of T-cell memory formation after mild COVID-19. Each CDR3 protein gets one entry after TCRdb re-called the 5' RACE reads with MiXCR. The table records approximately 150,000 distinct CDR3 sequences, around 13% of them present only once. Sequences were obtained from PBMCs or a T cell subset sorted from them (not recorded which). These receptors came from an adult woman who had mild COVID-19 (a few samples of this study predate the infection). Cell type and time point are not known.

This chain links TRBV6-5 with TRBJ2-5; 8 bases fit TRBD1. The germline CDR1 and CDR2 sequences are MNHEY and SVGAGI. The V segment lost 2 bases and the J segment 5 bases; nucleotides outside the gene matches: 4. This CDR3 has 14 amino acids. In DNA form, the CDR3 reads TGTGCCAGCAGTTACGACAGGGGTCTGGAGACCCAGTACTTC. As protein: CASSYDRGLETQYF.

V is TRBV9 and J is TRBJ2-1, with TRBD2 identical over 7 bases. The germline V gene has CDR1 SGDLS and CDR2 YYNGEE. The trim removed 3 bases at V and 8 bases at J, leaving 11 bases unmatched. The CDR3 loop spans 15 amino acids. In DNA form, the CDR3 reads TGTGCCAGCAGCGGGGATGGGGACTATGGCGATGAGCAGTTCTTC. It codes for CASSGDGDYGDEQFF. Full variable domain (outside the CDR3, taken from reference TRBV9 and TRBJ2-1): DSGVTQTPKHLITATGQRVTLRCSPRSGDLSVYWYQQSLDQGLQFLIQYYNGEERAKGNILERFSAQQFPDLHSELNLSSLELGDSALYFCASSGDGDYGDEQFFGPGTRLTVL.

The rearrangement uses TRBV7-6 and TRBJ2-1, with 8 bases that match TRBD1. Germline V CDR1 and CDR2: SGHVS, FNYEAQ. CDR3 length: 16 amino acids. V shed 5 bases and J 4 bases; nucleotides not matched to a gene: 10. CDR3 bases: TGTGCCAGCAGCCCGCTCGGGCAGGGGGCATACAATGAGCAGTTCTTC. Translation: CASSPLGQGAYNEQFF.

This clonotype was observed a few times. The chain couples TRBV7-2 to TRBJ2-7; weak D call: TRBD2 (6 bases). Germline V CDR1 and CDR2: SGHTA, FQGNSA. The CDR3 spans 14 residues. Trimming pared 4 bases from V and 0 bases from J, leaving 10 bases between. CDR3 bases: TGTGCCAGCAGCTCCAGGACTACCTCCTACGAGCAGTACTTC. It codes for CASSSRTTSYEQYF.

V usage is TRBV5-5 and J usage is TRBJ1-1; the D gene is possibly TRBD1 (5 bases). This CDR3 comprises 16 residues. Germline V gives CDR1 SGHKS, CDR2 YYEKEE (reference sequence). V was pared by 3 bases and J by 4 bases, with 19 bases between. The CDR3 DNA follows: TGTGCCAGCAGCTCATGGGACGGAATGGGGGGCACTGAAGCTTTCTTT. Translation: CASSSWDGMGGTEAFF.

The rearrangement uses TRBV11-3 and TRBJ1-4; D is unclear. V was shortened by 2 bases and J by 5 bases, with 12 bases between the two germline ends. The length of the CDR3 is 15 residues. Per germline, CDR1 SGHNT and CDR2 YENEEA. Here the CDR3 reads CASSLTGRSNEKLFF. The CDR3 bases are TGTGCCAGCAGCTTAACTGGACGGTCCAATGAAAAACTGTTTTTT.

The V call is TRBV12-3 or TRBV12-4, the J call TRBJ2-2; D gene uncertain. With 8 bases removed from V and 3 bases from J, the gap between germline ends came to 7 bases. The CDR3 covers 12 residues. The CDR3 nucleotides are TGTGCCAGCGCCCTCCACACCGGGGAGCTGTTTTTT. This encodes CASALHTGELFF.

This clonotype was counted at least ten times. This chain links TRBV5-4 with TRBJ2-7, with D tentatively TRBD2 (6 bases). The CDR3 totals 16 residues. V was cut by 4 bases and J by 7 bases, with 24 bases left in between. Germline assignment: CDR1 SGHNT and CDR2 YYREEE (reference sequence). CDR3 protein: CASSPPGAGTIEEQYF. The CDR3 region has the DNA TGTGCCAGCAGCCCCCCTGGGGCGGGGACGATTGAGGAGCAGTACTTC.

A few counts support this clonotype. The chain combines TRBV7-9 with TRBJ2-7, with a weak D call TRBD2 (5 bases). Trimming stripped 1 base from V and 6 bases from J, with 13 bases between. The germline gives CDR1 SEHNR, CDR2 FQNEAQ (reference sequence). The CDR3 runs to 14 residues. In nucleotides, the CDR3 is TGTGCCAGCAGCTTAGGGGGAGTGGCGCGCGAGCAGTACTTC. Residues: CASSLGGVAREQYF.

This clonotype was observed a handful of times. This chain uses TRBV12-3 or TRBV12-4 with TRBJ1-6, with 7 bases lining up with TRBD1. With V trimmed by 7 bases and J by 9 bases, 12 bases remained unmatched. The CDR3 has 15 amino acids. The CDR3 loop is CASKLSDRDISPLHF. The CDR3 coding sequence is TGTGCCAGCAAGCTCAGCGACAGGGACATTTCACCCCTCCACTTT.

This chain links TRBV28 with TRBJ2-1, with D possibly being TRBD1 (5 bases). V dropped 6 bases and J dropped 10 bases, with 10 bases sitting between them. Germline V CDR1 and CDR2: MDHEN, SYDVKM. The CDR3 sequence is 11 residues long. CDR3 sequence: CASRDNREQFF. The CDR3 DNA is TGTGCCAGCAGAGATAACAGGGAGCAGTTCTTC.

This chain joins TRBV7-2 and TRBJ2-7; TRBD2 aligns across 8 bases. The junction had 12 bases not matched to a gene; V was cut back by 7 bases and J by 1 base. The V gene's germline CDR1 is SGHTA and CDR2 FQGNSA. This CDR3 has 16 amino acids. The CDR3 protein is CASTLQGLAGSYEQYF. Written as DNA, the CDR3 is TGTGCCAGCACCCTACAAGGCCTAGCGGGTTCCTACGAGCAGTACTTC.

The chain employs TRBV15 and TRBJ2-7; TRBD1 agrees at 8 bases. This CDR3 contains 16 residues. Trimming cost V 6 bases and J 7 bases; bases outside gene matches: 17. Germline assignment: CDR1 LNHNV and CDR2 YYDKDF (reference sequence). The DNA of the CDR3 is TGTGCCACCAGTCAATCGTGGGACAGGTATTTACGGGAGCAGTACTTC. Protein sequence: CATSQSWDRYLREQYF.

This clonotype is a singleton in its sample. The CDR3 spells CASRAGGGGTEAFF. CDR3 DNA sequence: TGTGCCAGTAGGGCAGGGGGCGGGGGCACTGAAGCTTTCTTT. The chain has TRBV19 and TRBJ1-1, with 8 bases lining up with TRBD1. Germline V gene data show CDR1 as LNHDA and CDR2 as SQIVND (reference sequence). J lost 4 bases, V lost 6 bases, and 7 bases had no gene match. There are 14 residues in the CDR3.

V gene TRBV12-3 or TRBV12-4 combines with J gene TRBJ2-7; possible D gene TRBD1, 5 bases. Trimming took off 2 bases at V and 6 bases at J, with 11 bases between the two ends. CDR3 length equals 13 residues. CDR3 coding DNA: TGTGCCAGCAGTTTAAAGGGGCCCGGCGAGCAGTACTTC. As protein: CASSLKGPGEQYF.

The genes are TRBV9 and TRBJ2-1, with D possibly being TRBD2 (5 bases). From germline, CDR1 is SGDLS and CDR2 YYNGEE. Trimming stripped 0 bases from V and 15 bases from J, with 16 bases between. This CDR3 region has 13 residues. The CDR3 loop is CASSVVSEAVLFF. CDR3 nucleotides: TGTGCCAGCAGCGTAGTGTCGGAGGCGGTTCTGTTCTTC.

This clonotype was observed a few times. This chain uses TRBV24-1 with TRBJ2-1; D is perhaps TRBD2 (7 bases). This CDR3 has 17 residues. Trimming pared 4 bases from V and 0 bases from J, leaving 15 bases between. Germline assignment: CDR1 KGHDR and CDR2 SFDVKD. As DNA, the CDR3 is TGTGCCACCAGTGAGGGGGGCGGGGGAAGCTCCTACAATGAGCAGTTCTTC. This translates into CATSEGGGGSSYNEQFF.

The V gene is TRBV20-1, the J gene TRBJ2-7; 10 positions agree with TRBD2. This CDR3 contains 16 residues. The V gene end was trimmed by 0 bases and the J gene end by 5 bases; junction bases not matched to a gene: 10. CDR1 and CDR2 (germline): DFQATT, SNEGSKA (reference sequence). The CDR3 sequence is CSARDQALAGVDEQYF. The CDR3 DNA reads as TGCAGTGCTAGAGATCAGGCTCTAGCGGGAGTGGACGAGCAGTACTTC.

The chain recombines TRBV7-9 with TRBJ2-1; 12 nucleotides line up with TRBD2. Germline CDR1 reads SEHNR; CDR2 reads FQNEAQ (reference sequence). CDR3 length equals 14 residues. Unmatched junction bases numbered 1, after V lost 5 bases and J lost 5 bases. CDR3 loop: CASSRTSGNNEQFF. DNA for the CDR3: TGTGCCAGCAGCCGGACTAGCGGGAACAATGAGCAGTTCTTC.

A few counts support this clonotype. CDR3 bases: TGTGCCAGCAGTTTTGGGGGGACCTACGAGCAGTACTTC. Translation gives CASSFGGTYEQYF. The chain recombines TRBV27 with TRBJ2-7; possible D gene TRBD2, 6 bases. This CDR3 region has 13 residues. Germline loops: CDR1 MNHEY, CDR2 SMNVEV (reference sequence). V was shortened by 3 bases and J by 2 bases, with 8 bases between the two germline ends.

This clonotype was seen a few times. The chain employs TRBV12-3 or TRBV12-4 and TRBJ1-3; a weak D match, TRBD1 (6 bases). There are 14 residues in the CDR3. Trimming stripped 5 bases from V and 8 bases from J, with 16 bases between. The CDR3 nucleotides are TGTGCCAGCAGTCTAACAGGGTTTAGGGACACCATATATTTT. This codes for CASSLTGFRDTIYF.

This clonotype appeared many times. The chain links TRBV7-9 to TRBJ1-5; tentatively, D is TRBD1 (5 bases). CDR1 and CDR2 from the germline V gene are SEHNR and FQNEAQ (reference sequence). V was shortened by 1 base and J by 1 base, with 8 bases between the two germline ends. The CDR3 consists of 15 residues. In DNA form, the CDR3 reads TGTGCCAGCAGCTTAGTGGGGGGAAGCAATCAGCCCCAGCATTTT. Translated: CASSLVGGSNQPQHF.

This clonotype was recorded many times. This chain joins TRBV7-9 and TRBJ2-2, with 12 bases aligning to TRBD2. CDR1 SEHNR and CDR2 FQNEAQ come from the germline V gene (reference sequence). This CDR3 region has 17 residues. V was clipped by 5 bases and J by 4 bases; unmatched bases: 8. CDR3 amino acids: CASSLRLAGEGTGELFF. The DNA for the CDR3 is TGTGCCAGCAGCCTAAGACTAGCGGGAGAAGGCACCGGGGAGCTGTTTTTT.

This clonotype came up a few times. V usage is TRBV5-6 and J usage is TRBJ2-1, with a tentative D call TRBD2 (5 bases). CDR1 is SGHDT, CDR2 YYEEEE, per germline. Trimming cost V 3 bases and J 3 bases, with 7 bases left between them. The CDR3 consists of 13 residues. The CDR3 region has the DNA TGTGCCAGCAGCTCAGACTACTACAATGAGCAGTTCTTC. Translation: CASSSDYYNEQFF.

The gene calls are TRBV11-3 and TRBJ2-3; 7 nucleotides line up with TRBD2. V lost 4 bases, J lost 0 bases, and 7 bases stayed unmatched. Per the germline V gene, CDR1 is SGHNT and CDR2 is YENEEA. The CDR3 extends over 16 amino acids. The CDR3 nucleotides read TGTGCCAGCAGCTCCGGAGGCGGGGGAAGCACAGATACGCAGTATTTT. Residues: CASSSGGGGSTDTQYF.